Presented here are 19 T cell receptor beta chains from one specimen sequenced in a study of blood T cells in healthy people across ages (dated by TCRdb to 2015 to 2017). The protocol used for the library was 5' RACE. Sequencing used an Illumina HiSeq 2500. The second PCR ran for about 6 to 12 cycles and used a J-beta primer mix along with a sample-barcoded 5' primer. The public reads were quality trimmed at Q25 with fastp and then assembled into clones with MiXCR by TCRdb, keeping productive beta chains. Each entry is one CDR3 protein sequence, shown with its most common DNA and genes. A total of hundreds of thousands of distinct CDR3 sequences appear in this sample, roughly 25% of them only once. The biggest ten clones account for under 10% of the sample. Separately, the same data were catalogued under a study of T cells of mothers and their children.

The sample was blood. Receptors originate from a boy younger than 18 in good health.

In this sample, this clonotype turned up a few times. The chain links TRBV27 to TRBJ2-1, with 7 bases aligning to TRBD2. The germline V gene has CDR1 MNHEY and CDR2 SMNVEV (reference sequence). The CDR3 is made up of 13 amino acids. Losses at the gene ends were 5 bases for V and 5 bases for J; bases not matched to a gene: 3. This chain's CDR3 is CASSGTTDNEQFF. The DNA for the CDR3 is TGTGCCAGCAGTGGGACTACTGACAATGAGCAGTTCTTC.

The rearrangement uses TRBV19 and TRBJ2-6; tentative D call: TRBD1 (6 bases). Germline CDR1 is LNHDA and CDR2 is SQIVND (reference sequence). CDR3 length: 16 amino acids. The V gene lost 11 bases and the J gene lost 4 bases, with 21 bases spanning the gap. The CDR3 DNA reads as TGTGCCGGTCACCCGTTACAGGGTACAGGGGCCAACGTCCTGACTTTC. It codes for CAGHPLQGTGANVLTF. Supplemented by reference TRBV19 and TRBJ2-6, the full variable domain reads DGGITQSPKYLFRKEGQNVTLSCEQNLNHDAMYWYRQDPGQGLRLIYYSQIVNDFQKGDIAEGYSVSREKKESFPLTVTSAQKNPTAFYLCAGHPLQGTGANVLTFGAGSRLTVL.

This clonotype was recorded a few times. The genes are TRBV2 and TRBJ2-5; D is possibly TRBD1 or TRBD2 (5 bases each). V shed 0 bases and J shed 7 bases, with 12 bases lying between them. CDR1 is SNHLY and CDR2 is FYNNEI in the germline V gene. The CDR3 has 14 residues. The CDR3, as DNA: TGTGCCAGCAGTGAAGCGAGGGGCTTGGGGACCCAGTACTTC. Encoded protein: CASSEARGLGTQYF.

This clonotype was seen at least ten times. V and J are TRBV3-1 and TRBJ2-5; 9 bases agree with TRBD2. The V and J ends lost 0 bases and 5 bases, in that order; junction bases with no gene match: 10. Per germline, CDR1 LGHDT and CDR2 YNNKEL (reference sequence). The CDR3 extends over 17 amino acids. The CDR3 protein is CASSQDPWTSVGETQYF. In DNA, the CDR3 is TGTGCCAGCAGCCAAGATCCGTGGACTAGCGTCGGGGAGACCCAGTACTTC.

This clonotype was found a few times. In DNA, the CDR3 is TGTGCCAGCTCACTAAACCAGGCTTCCAAAAACATTCAGTACTTC. The encoded protein is CASSLNQASKNIQYF. The V call is TRBV18, the J call TRBJ2-4, with no clear D. V was clipped by 4 bases and J by 2 bases, with 12 bases between them. Germline V CDR1 and CDR2: KGHSH, LQKENI. This CDR3 comprises 15 residues. Full variable domain (remainder filled in from reference TRBV18 and TRBJ2-4): NAGVMQNPRHLVRRRGQEARLRCSPMKGHSHVYWYRQLPEEGLKFMVYLQKENIIDESGMPKERFSAEFPKEGPSILRIQQVVRGDSAAYFCASSLNQASKNIQYFGAGTRLSVL.

DNA of the CDR3: TGCACCGTCCGGGACAGGGACACTGAAGCTTTCTTT. The encoded protein is CTVRDRDTEAFF. This chain uses TRBV20-1 with TRBJ1-1; 9 bases fit TRBD1. Germline CDR1 and CDR2: DFQATT and SNEGSKA (reference sequence). This CDR3 contains 12 residues.

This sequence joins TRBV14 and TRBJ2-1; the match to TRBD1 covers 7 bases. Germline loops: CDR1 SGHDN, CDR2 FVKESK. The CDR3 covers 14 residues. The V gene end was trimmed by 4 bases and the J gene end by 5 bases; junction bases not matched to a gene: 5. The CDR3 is CASSPRDRNNEQFF. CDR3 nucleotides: TGTGCCAGCAGCCCCCGGGACAGAAACAATGAGCAGTTCTTC. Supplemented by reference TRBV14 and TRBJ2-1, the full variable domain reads EAGVTQFPSHSVIEKGQTVTLRCDPISGHDNLYWYRRVMGKEIKFLLHFVKESKQDESGMPNNRFLAERTGGTYSTLKVQPAELEDSGVYFCASSPRDRNNEQFFGPGTRLTVL.

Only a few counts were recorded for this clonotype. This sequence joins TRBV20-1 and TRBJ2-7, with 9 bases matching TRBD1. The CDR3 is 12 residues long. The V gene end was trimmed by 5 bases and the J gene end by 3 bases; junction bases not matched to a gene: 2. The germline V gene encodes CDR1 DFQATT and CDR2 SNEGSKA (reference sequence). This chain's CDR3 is CSARTGDYEQYF. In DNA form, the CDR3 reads TGCAGTGCTCGGACAGGGGACTACGAGCAGTACTTC.

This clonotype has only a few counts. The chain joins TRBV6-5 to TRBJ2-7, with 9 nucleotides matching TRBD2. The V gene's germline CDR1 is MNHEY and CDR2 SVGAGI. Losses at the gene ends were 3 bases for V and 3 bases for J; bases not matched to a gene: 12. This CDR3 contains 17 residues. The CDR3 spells CASSYRGSGRLGYEQYF. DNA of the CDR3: TGTGCCAGCAGTTATAGAGGAAGCGGGAGGCTTGGCTACGAGCAGTACTTC.

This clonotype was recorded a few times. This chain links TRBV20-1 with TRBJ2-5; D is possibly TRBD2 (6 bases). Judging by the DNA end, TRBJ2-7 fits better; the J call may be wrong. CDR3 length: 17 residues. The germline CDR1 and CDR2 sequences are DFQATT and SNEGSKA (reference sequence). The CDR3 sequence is CSARDAAGGAGFYEQYF. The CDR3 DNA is TGCAGTGCTAGAGACGCCGCTGGAGGGGCGGGATTCTACGAGCAGTACTTC.

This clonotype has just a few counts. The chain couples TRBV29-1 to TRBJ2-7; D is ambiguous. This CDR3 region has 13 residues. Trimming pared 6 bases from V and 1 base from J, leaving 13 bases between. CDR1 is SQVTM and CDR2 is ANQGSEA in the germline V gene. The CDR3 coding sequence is TGCAGCGTAGCAACGCGATTTTCCTACGAGCAGTACTTC. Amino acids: CSVATRFSYEQYF.

The CDR3 DNA follows: TGTGCCAGCAGTCTGTTAAGGGATCACTCTGGGGCCAACGTCCTGACTTTC. Its translation: CASSLLRDHSGANVLTF. The chain couples TRBV6-1 to TRBJ2-6; no clear D gene. Germline CDR1 MNHNS, CDR2 SASEGT. V shed 5 bases and J shed 0 bases, with 14 bases lying between them. This CDR3 spans 17 amino acids.

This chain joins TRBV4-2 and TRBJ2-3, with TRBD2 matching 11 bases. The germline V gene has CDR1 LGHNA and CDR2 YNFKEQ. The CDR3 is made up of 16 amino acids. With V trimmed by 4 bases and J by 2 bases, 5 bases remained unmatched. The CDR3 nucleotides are TGTGCCAGCAGCCCGGAACTAGCGGGGGACACAGATACGCAGTATTTT. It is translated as CASSPELAGDTDTQYF.

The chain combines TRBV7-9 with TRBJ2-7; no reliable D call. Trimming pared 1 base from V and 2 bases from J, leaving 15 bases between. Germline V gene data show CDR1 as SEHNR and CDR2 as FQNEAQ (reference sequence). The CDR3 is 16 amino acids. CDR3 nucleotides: TGTGCCAGCAGCTTAGAAGAGGAGCAGCCTCCCTACGAGCAGTACTTC. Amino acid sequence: CASSLEEEQPPYEQYF.

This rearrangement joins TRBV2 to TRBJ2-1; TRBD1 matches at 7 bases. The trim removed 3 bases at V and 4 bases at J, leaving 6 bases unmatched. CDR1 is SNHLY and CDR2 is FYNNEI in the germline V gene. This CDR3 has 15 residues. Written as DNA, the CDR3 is TGTGCCAGCAGTGAGCCGGGACAGAAATACAATGAGCAGTTCTTC. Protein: CASSEPGQKYNEQFF. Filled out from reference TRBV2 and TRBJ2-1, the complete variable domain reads EPEVTQTPSHQVTQMGQEVILRCVPISNHLYFYWYRQILGQKVEFLVSFYNNEISEKSEIFDDQFSVERPDGSNFTLKIRSTKLEDSAMYFCASSEPGQKYNEQFFGPGTRLTVL.

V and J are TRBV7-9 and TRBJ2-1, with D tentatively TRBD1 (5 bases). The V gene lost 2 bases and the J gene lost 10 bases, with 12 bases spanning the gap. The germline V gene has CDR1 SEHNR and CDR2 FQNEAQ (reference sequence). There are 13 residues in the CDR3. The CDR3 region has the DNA TGTGCCAGCAGCTTAAGACAGCGCGACGAGCAGTTCTTC. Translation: CASSLRQRDEQFF.

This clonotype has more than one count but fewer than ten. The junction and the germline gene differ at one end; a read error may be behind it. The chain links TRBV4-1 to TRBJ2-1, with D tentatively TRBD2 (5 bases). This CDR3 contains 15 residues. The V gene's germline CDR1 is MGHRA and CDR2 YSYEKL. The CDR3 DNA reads TGTGCCAGCAGCAGCGGCTCGAGCTCCTACAATGAGCAGTTCTTC. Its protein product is CASSSGSSSYNEQFF.

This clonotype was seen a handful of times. The DNA for the CDR3 is TGTGCCAGCAGCTTAGCCCAGGAAAACTGCACCTTC. Its protein product is CASSLAQENCTF. J is TRBJ1-2 and V is TRBV11-1; D remains unclear. The V end lost 0 bases, the J end lost 13 bases, and 12 bases lay between the germline ends. Germline values: CDR1 SGHAT, CDR2 FQDESV (reference sequence). The CDR3 extends over 12 amino acids. Complete variable domain (other parts from reference TRBV11-1 and TRBJ1-2): EAEVAQSPRYKITEKSQAVAFWCDPISGHATLYWYRQILGQGPELLVQFQDESVVDDSQLPKDRFSAERLKGVDSTLKIQPAELGDSAMYLCASSLAQENCTFGSGTRLTVV.

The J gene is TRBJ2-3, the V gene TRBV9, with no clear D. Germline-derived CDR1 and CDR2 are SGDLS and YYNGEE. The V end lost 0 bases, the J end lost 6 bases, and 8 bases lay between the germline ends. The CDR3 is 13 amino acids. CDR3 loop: CASSVEILDTQYF. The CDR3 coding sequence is TGTGCCAGCAGCGTAGAAATTCTGGATACGCAGTATTTT.